This paragraph reports one T cell receptor (beta chain). The CDR3 has 15 residues. Germline-derived CDR1 and CDR2 are ENHRY and SYGVKD. The ends were cut back, 5 bases at V and 3 bases at J, with 13 bases in the middle. Data came from immunoSEQ multiplex PCR; TCRdb stores just in-frame clones and leaves some out. The data contain about 65,000 clones, 85% to 95% of them singletons. This specimen comes from a study of T cell changes during pregnancy in multiple sclerosis. The chain links TRBV10-3 to TRBJ2-2, with a tentative D call TRBD2 (7 bases). The source of this sequence is a female donor in good health, enrolled as a control in a pregnancy study. Sample: CD8+ T cells from peripheral blood mononuclear cells, taken in the third trimester of pregnancy. Here the CDR3 reads CAISPGGQDTGELFF. The CDR3 DNA reads TGTGCCATCAGTCCCGGGGGGCAAGACACCGGGGAGCTGTTTTTT.